The 14 T cell receptor beta chains below were found in one sample sequenced in a study of CXCR3-negative and CXCR3-positive naive CD8 T cells. The TRB cDNA libraries were prepared by 5' RACE with UMI labels. TCRdb reprocessed the 5' RACE reads and keeps a single row for each CDR3 protein, giving no DNA. The listing contains 30,000 to 40,000 distinct CDR3 sequences. The specimen sequenced was memory CD8+ T cells from blood. These receptors were obtained from a human donor in good health. Some clones in this sample may be carry-over from other donors' samples.

The chain has TRBV19 and TRBJ1-2. Per the germline V gene, CDR1 is LNHDA and CDR2 is SQIVND (reference sequence). The CDR3 spans 13 residues. This chain's CDR3 is CASSPEGHYGYTF.

The chain employs TRBV12-3 or TRBV12-4 and TRBJ2-1; the D gene TCRdb calls, TRBD1, cannot be checked with no DNA. This CDR3 has 13 amino acids. The CDR3 sequence: CASTLGQYNEQFF.

This clonotype is medium-sized by frequency. The chain recombines TRBV20-1 with TRBJ2-7; TCRdb lists TRBD1, though no DNA is available to test this call. The CDR3 has 12 amino acids. Germline V CDR1 and CDR2: DFQATT, SNEGSKA (reference sequence). CDR3 sequence reads: CSVGGDDYEQYF.

The J gene is TRBJ1-2, the V gene TRBV29-1. CDR3 length: 12 amino acids. Germline values: CDR1 SQVTM, CDR2 ANQGSEA. CDR3 sequence: CSVEAHVRGYTF.

The CDR3 reads CASSYSGGAGAQETQYF. V and J are TRBV6-6 and TRBJ2-5; TCRdb's D gene call, TRBD1, goes unchecked for lack of DNA. The CDR3 is 17 residues long. Germline lookup yields CDR1 MNHNY and CDR2 SVGAGI (reference sequence).

The CDR3 sequence is CASQPGVVTGGYTF. This chain links TRBV3-1 with TRBJ1-2. There are 14 residues in the CDR3. CDR1 is LGHDT and CDR2 is YNNKEL in the germline V gene (reference sequence).

The V and J genes are TRBV28 and TRBJ2-5. The germline CDR1 and CDR2 sequences are MDHEN and SYDVKM. The CDR3 totals 14 residues. The CDR3 protein is CASSFAQIQETQYF.

V is TRBV9 and J is TRBJ2-5; no DNA is available, so the TRBD2 call from TCRdb remains unchecked. The CDR3 sequence is 16 residues long. Per the germline V gene, CDR1 is SGDLS and CDR2 is YYNGEE. The CDR3 sequence: CASSEQASGTRETQYF.

The chain uses TRBV20-1 and TRBJ2-3; TCRdb's D call, TRBD2, is unchecked because there is no DNA. CDR3 length: 19 amino acids. CDR1 is DFQATT and CDR2 is SNEGSKA in the germline V gene (reference sequence). The CDR3 spells CSARDEERGGGVPTDTQYF.

The chain joins TRBV6-2 or TRBV6-3 to TRBJ2-1. Germline loops: CDR1 MNHEY, CDR2 SVGEGT. This CDR3 is built from 12 residues. CDR3 in amino acids: CASSLDYNEQFF.

The chain employs TRBV6-4 and TRBJ2-2; no DNA is available, so the TRBD1 call from TCRdb remains unchecked. This CDR3 has 16 residues. CDR1 and CDR2 from the germline V gene are MRHNA and SNTAGT. The CDR3: CASSKGGHTNTGELFF.

CDR3 in amino acids: CASSLLGGNTIYF. V usage is TRBV28 and J usage is TRBJ1-3. Germline values: CDR1 MDHEN, CDR2 SYDVKM. This CDR3 region has 13 residues.

The chain joins TRBV7-2 to TRBJ2-3; the TCRdb call, TRBD1, lacks DNA for checking. Per the germline V gene, CDR1 is SGHTA and CDR2 is FQGNSA. CDR3 length: 14 residues. CDR3 in amino acids: CASTRTGGTDTQYF.

The genes are TRBV11-2 and TRBJ1-2; no DNA is available, so the TRBD1 call from TCRdb remains unchecked. The CDR3 is 15 amino acids. Germline V gene data show CDR1 as SGHAT and CDR2 as FQNNGV. CDR3: CASSLLIGTAYGYTF.